This entry is about one T cell receptor (beta chain). Measured with immunoSEQ multiplex PCR; TCRdb has only the in-frame clones, and not every one. Of approximately 77,000 clones listed, about 90% are singletons. The entry originates in a study of OX40 agonist ivuxolimab in advanced cancers. The germline V and J ends were trimmed by 0 bases and 2 bases, with 12 bases remaining between them. This CDR3 has 16 residues. The germline V gene has CDR1 SGHDT and CDR2 YYEEEE. This clonotype was obtained from an adult with an advanced solid tumor such as melanoma, head and neck, liver or kidney cancer. This material consisted of CD4+ or CD8+ T cells sorted from blood, taken in a trial of the OX40 agonist ivuxolimab. The chain recombines TRBV5-6 with TRBJ2-1; D is unclear. The CDR3 region has the DNA TGTGCCAGCAGCTTGGAACTTTCCCCGACCTACAATGAGCAGTTCTTC. This sequence encodes CASSLELSPTYNEQFF.